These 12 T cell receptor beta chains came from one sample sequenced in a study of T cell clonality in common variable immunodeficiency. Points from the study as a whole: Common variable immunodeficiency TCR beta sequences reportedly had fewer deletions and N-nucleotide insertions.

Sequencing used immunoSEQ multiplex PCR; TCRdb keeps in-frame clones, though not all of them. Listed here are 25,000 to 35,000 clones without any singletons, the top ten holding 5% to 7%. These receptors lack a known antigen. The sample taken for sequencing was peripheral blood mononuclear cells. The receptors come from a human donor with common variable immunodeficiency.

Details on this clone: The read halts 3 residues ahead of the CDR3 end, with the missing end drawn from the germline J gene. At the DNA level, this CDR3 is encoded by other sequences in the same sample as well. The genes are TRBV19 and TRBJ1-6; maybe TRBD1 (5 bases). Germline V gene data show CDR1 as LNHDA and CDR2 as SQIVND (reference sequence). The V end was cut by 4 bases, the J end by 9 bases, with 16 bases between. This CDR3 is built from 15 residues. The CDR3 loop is CASSTQGAKGSPLHF. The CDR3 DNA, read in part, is TGTGCCAGTAGTACGCAGGGTGCTAAGGGTTCACCC.

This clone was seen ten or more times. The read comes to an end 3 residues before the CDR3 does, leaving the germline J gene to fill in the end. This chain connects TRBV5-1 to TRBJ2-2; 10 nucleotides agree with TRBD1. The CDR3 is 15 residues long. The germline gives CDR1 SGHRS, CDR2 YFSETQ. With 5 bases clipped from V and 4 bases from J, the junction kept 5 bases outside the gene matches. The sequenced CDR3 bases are TGCGCCAGCAGACGACAGGGGGCGGGCACCGGGGAG. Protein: CASRRQGAGTGE. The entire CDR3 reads CASRRQGAGTGELFF.

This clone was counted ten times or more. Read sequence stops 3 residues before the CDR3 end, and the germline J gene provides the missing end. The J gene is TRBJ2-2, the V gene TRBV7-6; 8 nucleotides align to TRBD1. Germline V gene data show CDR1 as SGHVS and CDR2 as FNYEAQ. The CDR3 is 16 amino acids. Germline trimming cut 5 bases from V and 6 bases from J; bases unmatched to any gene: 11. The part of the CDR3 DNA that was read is TGTGCCAGCAGCCCGGCAGGGGGCAGTAGGGCCGGGGAG. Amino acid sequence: CASSPAGGSRAGE. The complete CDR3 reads CASSPAGGSRAGELFF.

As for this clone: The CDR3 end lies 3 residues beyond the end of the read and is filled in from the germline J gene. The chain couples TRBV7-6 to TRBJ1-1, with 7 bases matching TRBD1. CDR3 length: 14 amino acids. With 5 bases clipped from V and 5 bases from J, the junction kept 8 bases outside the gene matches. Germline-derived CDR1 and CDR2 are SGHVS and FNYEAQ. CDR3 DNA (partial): TGTGCCAGCAGCGCAACGACAGGGATAACTGAA. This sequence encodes CASSATTGITE. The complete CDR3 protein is CASSATTGITEAFF.

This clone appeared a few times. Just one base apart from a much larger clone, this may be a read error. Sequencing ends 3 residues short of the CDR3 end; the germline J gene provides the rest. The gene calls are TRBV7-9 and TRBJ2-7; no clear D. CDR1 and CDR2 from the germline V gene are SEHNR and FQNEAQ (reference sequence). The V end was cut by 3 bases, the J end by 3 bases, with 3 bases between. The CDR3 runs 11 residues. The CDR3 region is CASSFNYEQYF. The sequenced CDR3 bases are TGTGCCAGCAGCTTCAACTACGAG.

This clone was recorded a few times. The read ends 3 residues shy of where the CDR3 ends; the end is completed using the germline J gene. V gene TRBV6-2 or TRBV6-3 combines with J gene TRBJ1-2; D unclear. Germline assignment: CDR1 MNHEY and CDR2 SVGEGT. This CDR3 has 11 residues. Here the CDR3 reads CASREGPRYTF. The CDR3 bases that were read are TGTGCCAGCAGAGAAGGGCCCCGC.

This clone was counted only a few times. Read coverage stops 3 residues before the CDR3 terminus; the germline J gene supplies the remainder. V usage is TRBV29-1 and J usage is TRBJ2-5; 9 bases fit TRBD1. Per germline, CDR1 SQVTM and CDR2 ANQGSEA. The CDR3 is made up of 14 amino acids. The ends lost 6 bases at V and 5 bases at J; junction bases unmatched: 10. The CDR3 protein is CSVTGTGLSETQYF. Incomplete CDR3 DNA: TGCAGCGTCACCGGGACAGGGTTGTCGGAGACC. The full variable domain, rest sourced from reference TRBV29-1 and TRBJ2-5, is SAVISQKPSRDICQRGTSLTIQCQVDSQVTMMFWYRQQPGQSLTLIATANQGSEATYESGFVIDKFPISRPNLTFSTLTVSNMSPEDSSIYLCSVTGTGLSETQYFGPGTRLLVL.

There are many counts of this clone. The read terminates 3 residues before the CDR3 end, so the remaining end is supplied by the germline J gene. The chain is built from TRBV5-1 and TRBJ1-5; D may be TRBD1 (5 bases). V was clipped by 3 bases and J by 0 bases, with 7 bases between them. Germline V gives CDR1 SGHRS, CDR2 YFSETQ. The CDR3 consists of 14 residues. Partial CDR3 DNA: TGCGCCAGCAGCTGGGGCGATAGCAATCAGCCC. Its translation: CASSWGDSNQP. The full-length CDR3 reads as CASSWGDSNQPQHF.

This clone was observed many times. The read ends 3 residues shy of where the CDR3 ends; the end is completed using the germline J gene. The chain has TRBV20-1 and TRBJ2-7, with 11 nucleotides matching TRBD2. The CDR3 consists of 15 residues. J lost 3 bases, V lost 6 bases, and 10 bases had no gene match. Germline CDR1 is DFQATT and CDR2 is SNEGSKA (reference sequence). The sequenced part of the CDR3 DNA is TGCAGTGCACTTCTAGCGGGGGGCCATAACTACGAG. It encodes CSALLAGGHNYE. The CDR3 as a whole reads CSALLAGGHNYEQYF.

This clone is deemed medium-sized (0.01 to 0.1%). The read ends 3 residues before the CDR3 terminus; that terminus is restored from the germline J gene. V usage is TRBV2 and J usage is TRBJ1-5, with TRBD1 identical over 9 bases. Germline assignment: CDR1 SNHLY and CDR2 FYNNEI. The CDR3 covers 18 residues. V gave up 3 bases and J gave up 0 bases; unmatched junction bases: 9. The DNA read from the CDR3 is TGTGCCAGCAGTGAGGACAGGGGAGATTTAAATAGCAATCAGCCC. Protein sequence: CASSEDRGDLNSNQP. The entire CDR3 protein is CASSEDRGDLNSNQPQHF.

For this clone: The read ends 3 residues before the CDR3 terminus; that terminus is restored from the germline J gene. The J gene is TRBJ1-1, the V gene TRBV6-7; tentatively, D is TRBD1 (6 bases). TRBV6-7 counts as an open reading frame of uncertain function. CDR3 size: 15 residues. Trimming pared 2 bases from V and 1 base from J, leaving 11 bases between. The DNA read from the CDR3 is TGTGCCAGCAGTTACGGGGTCAGGGGGAACACTGAA. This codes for CASSYGVRGNTE. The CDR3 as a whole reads CASSYGVRGNTEAFF.

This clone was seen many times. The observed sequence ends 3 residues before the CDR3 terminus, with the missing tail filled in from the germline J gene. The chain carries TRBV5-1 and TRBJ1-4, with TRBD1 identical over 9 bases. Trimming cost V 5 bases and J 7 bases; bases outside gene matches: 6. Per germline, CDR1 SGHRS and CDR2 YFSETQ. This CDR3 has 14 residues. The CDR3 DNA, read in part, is TGCGCCAGCAGAATGGACAGGGGTTTTGAAAAA. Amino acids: CASRMDRGFEK. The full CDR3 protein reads CASRMDRGFEKLFF.